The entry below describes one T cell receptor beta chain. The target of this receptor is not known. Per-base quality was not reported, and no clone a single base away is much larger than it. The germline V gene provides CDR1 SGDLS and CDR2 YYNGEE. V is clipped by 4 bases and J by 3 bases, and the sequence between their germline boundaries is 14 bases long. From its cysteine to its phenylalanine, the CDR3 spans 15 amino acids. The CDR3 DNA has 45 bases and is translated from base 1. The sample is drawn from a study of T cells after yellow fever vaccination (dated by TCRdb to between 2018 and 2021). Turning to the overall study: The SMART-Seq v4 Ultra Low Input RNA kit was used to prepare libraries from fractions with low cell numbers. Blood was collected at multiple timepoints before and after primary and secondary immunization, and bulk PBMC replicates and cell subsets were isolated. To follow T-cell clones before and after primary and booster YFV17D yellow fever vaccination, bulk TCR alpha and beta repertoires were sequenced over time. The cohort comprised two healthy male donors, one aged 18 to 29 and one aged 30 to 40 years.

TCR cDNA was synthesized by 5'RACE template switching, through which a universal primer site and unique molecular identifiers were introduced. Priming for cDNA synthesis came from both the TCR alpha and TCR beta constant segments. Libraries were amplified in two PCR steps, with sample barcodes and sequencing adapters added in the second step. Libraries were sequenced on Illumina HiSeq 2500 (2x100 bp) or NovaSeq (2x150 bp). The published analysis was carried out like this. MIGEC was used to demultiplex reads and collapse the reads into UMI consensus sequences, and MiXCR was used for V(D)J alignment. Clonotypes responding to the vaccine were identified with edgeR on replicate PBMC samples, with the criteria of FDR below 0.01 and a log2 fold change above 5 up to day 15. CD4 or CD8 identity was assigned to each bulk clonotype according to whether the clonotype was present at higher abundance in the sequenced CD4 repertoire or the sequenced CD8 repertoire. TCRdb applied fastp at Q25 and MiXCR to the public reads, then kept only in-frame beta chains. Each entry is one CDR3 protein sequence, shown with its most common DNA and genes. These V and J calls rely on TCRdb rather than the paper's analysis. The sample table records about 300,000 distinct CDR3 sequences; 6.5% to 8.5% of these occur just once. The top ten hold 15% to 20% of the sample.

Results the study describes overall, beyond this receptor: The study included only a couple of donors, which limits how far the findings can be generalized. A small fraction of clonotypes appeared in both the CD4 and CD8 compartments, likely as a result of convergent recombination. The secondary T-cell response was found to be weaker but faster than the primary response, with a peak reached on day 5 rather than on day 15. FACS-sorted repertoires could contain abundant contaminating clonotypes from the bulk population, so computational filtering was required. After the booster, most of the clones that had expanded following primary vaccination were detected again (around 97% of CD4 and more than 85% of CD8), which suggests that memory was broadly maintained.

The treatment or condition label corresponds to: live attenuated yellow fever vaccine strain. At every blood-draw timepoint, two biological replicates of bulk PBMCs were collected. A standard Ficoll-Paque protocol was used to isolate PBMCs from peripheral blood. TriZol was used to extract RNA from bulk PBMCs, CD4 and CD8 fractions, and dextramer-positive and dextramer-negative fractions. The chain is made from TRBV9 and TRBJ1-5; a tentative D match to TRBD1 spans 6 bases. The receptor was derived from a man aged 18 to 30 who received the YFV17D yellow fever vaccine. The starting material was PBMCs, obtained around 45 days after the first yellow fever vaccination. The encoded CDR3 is CASSYGGQLNQPQHF. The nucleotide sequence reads TGTGCCAGCAGCTATGGAGGACAGCTCAATCAGCCCCAGCATTTT.